This entry describes one T cell receptor beta chain. The entry originates in a study of blood T cell repertoires in COVID-19. Study-level information: Samples came from the United States, Italy and Spain, spanning acute and convalescent COVID-19. T cells, B-cell-depleted T cells, or PBMCs supplied cDNA or gDNA.

In the original processing: Amplifying reference gene primers gave estimates of nucleated cell counts. Sequencing used immunoSEQ multiplex PCR; TCRdb keeps in-frame clones, though not all of them. The D gene and trimming were derived from the DNA, and the V and J assignments and clone size from that table. The sample contains roughly 150,000 clones, around 82% of which appear only once. V was pared by 5 bases and J by 5 bases, with 17 bases of the junction left unmatched. This CDR3 region has 18 residues. CDR1 LNHDA and CDR2 SQIVND come from the germline V gene (reference sequence). Sequenced sample: peripheral blood. The rearrangement joins TRBV19 to TRBJ2-2, with 7 positions matching TRBD1. The TCR comes from a woman older than 75 with active or convalescent COVID-19. DNA of the CDR3: TGTGCCAGTAGTTCATCGACAGGGTTGGTAGCGTATACCGGGGAGCTGTTTTTT. It is translated as CASSSSTGLVAYTGELFF. The variable domain in full, completed from reference TRBV19 and TRBJ2-2, reads DGGITQSPKYLFRKEGQNVTLSCEQNLNHDAMYWYRQDPGQGLRLIYYSQIVNDFQKGDIAEGYSVSREKKESFPLTVTSAQKNPTAFYLCASSSSTGLVAYTGELFFGEGSRLTVL.